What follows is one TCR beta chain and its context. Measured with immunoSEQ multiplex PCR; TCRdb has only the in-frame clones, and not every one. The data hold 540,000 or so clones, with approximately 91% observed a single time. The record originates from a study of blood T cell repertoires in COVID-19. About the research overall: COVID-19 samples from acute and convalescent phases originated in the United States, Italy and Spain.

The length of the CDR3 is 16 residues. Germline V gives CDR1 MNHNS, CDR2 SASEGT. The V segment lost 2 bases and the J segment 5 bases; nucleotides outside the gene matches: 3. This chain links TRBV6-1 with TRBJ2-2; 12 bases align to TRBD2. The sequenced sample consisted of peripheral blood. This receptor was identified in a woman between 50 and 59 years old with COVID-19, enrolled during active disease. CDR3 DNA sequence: TGTGCCAGCAGTGAACTAGCGGGGGGGCGTACCGGGGAGCTGTTTTTT. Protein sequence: CASSELAGGRTGELFF.